The T cell receptor beta chain under discussion was sequenced for a study of T-cell memory formation after mild COVID-19. At the level of the study: Largely, TCR clusters stayed within a single donor. General study findings and limits: Clones that got smaller from day 15 to 85 had even CD4/CD8, while clones growing later tipped toward CD4+. Researchers could not confirm that second-wave clones peaking on day 37 targeted SARS-CoV-2.

Germline-derived CDR1 and CDR2 are SGHTA and FQGNSA. CDR3 length: 16 amino acids. Trimming shortened V by 1 base and J by 8 bases, and 18 bases separated the two germline ends. 5'RACE, which relied on constant-segment primers, yielded TCR alpha and TCR beta cDNA libraries carrying sample barcodes and UMIs. TCRdb passed the 5' RACE reads through MiXCR, listing each CDR3 protein once. The repertoire holds roughly 560,000 distinct CDR3 sequences, roughly 20% seen once, with approximately 12% in the top ten. This clonotype has just a few counts. What it binds is unknown. The TCR was taken from an adult woman who had mild COVID-19 (a few samples of this study predate the infection). Cell type and time point are not known. The sample was PBMCs or a T cell subset sorted from them (not recorded which). The rearrangement joins TRBV7-2 to TRBJ1-3, with D unclear. The CDR3 reads CASSLEPRTRWDTIYF. DNA for the CDR3: TGTGCCAGCAGCTTAGAGCCCCGGACCCGGTGGGACACCATATATTTT. Drawing the rest from reference TRBV7-2 and TRBJ1-3, the complete variable domain is GAGVSQSPSNKVTEKGKDVELRCDPISGHTALYWYRQSLGQGLEFLIYFQGNSAPDKSGLPSDRFSAERTGGSVSTLTIQRTQQEDSAVYLCASSLEPRTRWDTIYFGEGSWLTVV.